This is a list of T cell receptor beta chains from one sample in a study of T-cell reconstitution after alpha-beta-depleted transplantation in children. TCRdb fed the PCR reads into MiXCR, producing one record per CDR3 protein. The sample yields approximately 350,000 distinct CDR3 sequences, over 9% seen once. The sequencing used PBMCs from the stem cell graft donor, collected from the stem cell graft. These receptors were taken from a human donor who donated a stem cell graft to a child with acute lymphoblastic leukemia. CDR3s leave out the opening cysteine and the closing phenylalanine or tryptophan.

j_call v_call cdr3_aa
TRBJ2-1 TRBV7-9 ASSPWTSGSDEQF
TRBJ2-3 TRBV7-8 ASSPGTLDTQY
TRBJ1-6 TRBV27 ASSLGRPYNSPLH
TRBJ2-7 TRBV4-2 ASSQGFQGAFDEQY
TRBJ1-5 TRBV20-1 SARDGRTLNQPQH
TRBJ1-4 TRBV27 ASSSYGGGEKLF
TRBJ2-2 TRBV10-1 ASSHRGQGTGELF
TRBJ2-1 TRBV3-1 ASSQARETGYNEQF
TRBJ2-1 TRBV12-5 ASGAGTSGTYEQF
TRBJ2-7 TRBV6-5 ASRGGRYEQY
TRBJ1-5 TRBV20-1 SARDPRGWSNQPQH
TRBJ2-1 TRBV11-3 ASSLPRGVSGEQF
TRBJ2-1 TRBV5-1 ASSFGVAGNNEQF
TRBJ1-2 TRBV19 ASVTSVVLRGYT
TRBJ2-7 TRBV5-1 ASSLERAVGEHY
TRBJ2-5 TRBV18 ASSPLPSGRLRQETQY
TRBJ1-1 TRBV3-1 ASSHAGSGNTEAF
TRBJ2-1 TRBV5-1 ASSLDRGPYNEQF
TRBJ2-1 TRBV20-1 SARTAHEQF
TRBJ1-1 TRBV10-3 ATRGLVRTGGRGTEAF
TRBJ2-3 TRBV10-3 ATQGQGFVDTQY
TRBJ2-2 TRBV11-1 ASSLRAGSNTGELF
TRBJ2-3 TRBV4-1 ASRPSSGSTDTQY
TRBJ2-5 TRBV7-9 ASSSTSGETQY
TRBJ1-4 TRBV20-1 SANKGSNEKLF
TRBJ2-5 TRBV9 ASSPGNNDEKY
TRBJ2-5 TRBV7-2 ASSFSLQETQY
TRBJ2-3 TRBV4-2 ASSQVTSGRIDTQY
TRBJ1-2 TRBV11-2 ASSPLGAQGNDYGYT
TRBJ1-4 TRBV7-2 ASSLTKANEKLF
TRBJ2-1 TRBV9 ARVFGGYNEQF
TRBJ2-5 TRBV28 ASNYHDRVGATQY
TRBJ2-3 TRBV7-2 ASTKYGAYTGTQY
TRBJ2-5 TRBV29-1 SVEDRGRRETQY
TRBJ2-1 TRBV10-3 AISESGEQF
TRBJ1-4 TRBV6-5 ASSYGTGLEKLF
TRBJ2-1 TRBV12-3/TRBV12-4 ASSLGESGEF
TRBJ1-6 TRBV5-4 ASSLYRGADNSPLH
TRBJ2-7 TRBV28 ASRGSTANSYEQY
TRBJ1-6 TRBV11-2 ASSPPPKPDNSPLH
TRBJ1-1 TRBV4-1 ASSQTGSGMNTEAF
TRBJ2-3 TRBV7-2 ASSAFSTDTQY
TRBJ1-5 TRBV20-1 SAQNPVGGNQPQH
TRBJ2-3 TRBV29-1 SFESTDTQY
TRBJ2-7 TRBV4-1 ASSQGFEQY
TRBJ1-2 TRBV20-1 SATGGYGYT
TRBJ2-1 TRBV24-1 ATSDPLAGGPNEQF
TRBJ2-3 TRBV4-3 ASSQDRPGVSDTQY
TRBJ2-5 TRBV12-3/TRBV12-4 ASYPTRAPSGSETQY
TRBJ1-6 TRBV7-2 ASSLLPGNSPLH
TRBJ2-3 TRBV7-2 ASTWASSTDTQY